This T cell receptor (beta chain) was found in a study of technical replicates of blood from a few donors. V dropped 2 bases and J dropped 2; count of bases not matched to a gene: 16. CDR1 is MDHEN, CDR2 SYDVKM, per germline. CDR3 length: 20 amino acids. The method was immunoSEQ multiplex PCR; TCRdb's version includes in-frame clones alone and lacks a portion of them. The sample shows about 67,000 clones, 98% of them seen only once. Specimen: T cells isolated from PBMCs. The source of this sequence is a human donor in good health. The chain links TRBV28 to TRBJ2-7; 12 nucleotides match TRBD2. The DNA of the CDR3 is TGTGCCAGCAGTTTACTCTGGGACAGGGAACGGACTAGCGGGACCTACGAGCAGTACTTC. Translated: CASSLLWDRERTSGTYEQYF.